This TCR beta chain comes out of a study of blood T cell repertoires in COVID-19 (dated by TCRdb to the early 2020s). About the full investigation: Samples covering the acute and convalescent phases of COVID-19 were provided by collaborators in the United States, Italy and Spain. The samples were drawn from the first 160 participants of the ongoing ImmuneRACE study and from over 950 subjects provided by 6 global collaborators. Where available, HLA class I and class II types were taken from metadata supplied by the sample provider and were not determined by assay-based typing. Sample metadata almost always included a de-identified subject ID, COVID-19 status, age in years and sex. The repertoires were made available in a free public database intended to serve as a resource for research on the immune response to SARS-CoV-2. The material from the prospective study consisted of cDNA or gDNA derived from T cells, B-cell-depleted T cells, or PBMCs. Deeply sampled blood TCRbeta repertoires from subjects exposed to, actively infected with, or recovered from COVID-19 were included in the dataset.

Findings and caveats that apply to the study as a whole: The quantity of clinical and demographic metadata differed by source and by participant and was supplied without curation.

Whole blood was collected in K2EDTA tubes by collaborating institutions according to the institutions' own protocols. For TCRbeta analysis, collaborators shipped samples in one of three forms: frozen whole blood, isolated PBMCs, or DNA extracted from either of those sample types. The immunoSEQ Assay, a bias-controlled multiplex PCR, was used to amplify TCRbeta CDR3 regions from genomic DNA. Per the source publication's procedure: The number of nucleated cells in each sample was estimated by amplification of reference gene primers within the assay. Sequence reads were collapsed and filtered to measure the absolute abundance of every unique TCRbeta CDR3 rearrangement. For each sample, productive Simpson clonality was calculated as the square root of Simpson's diversity index over productive rearrangements. As stored in TCRdb, this immuneACCESS dataset retains in-frame rearrangements with V and J assigned. A fraction of the clones does not appear; measured against another copy, unresolved V genes explain less than half of the discrepancy, and the remainder lacks a known reason. The V and J calls and clone size are taken from that table; D and trimming were inferred from the DNA. This sample gives approximately 200,000 clones in total; approximately 85% of them show up just once. In total, the top ten clones hold about a tenth of the sample.

As for this clone: Its antigen has not been determined. No base quality values were provided; no much bigger clone lies one nucleotide off.

V is shortened by 0 bases, J by 4 bases, and the region joining them spans 16 bases. The CDR3 spans 17 residues, from the cysteine through the phenylalanine. CDR3 DNA is the only sequence kept; it has 51 bases, read in frame from the first base. Taken from the germline V gene, the CDR1 and CDR2 loops are MNHNS and SASEGT. This TCR was recovered from a human donor with active or convalescent COVID-19. The donor label of this sample is uncertain. The source material was peripheral blood. The V and J segments used are TRBV6-1 and TRBJ1-3; perhaps TRBD1 is the D gene, with 6 bases matching. For the CDR3, the sequence is CASSEATQGSLGNTIYF. The DNA sequence is given as TGTGCCAGCAGTGAAGCTACCCAGGGGTCTTTGGGAAACACCATATATTTT.